Each of the 15 T cell receptor beta chains below was sequenced from the same sample in a study of response to subunit inactivated influenza vaccine. One entry per CDR3 protein results from TCRdb running MiXCR on the RT-PCR reads. The data contain under 750,000 distinct CDR3 sequences, 12% of them singletons. The input for sequencing was PBMCs from blood, taken on the day of vaccination. All receptors come from a man between 45 and 60 years old who received an inactivated influenza vaccine.

The chain joins TRBV20-1 to TRBJ1-5; no firm D call. Germline V CDR1 and CDR2: DFQATT, SNEGSKA (reference sequence). The CDR3 is 14 residues long. Between the trimmed V and J ends, which lost 0 bases and 7 bases, there was a span of 13 bases. CDR3 nucleotides: TGCAGTGCTAGAGATCGACGTGGGCAGCAGCCCCAGCATTTT. Translated: CSARDRRGQQPQHF.

This clonotype was seen more than once but under ten times. The chain has TRBV4-3 and TRBJ2-1; 8 positions match TRBD2. The germline gives CDR1 LGHNA, CDR2 YSLEER. The CDR3 spans 14 residues. V lost 6 bases to trimming and J lost 7 bases; unmatched junction nucleotides: 8. CDR3 in DNA: TGCGCCAGCAGGCAGAGCGGGAGTAGAAATGAGCAGTTCTTC. It is translated as CASRQSGSRNEQFF.

As DNA, the CDR3 is TGTGCCAGCAGTTACTCGGCGGGACTACGGAACGAGCAGTACTTC. It codes for CASSYSAGLRNEQYF. This sequence joins TRBV6-2 or TRBV6-3 and TRBJ2-7; 7 bases agree with TRBD2. The V segment lost 0 bases and the J segment 5 bases; nucleotides outside the gene matches: 7. The CDR3 is 15 residues long. CDR1 is MNHEY and CDR2 is SVGEGT in the germline V gene.

The rearrangement joins TRBV6-6 to TRBJ2-7; maybe TRBD2 (5 bases). The germline V gene encodes CDR1 MNHNY and CDR2 SVGAGI (reference sequence). V was shortened by 8 bases and J by 4 bases, with 9 bases between the two germline ends. The CDR3 is 11 residues long. DNA of the CDR3: TGTGCCAGCGGACTGCCGTACGAGCAGTACTTC. Amino acids: CASGLPYEQYF.

This clonotype was observed a few times. The chain uses TRBV20-1 and TRBJ2-1, with 7 positions matching TRBD1. V trimming: 0 bases; J trimming: 12 bases; junction bases outside the gene matches: 14. Germline assignment: CDR1 DFQATT and CDR2 SNEGSKA (reference sequence). The CDR3 contains 15 residues. CDR3 in DNA: TGCAGTGCTAGAGACCCCGGGACAGAGGGGACCCGGCAGTTCTTC. It codes for CSARDPGTEGTRQFF.

The chain carries TRBV10-3 and TRBJ2-7, with 8 bases lining up with TRBD1. CDR1 is ENHRY and CDR2 is SYGVKD in the germline V gene. Unmatched junction bases numbered 7, after V lost 3 bases and J lost 0 bases. The length of the CDR3 is 16 residues. The CDR3 is CAISDSGTGLSYEQYF. The CDR3 DNA follows: TGTGCCATCAGTGACTCCGGGACAGGACTCTCCTACGAGCAGTACTTC.

V gene TRBV28 combines with J gene TRBJ2-7; 7 bases map to TRBD1. Germline CDR1 and CDR2: MDHEN and SYDVKM. The CDR3 length is 14 residues. J was trimmed by 0 bases and V by 6 bases; bases with no gene match: 5. The CDR3 loop is CASRPTGASYEQYF. CDR3 DNA: TGTGCCAGCAGACCCACAGGGGCCTCCTACGAGCAGTACTTC.

The rearrangement links TRBV15 to TRBJ2-5, with 7 bases matching TRBD2. There are 14 residues in the CDR3. The germline CDR1 and CDR2 sequences are LNHNV and YYDKDF (reference sequence). Germline trimming cut 1 base from V and 6 bases from J; bases unmatched to any gene: 5. For the CDR3, the DNA is TGTGCCACCAGCAGAGTTGGGGGAGGGCAGACCCAGTACTTC. This encodes CATSRVGGGQTQYF.

CDR3 sequence reads: CASSWGQGDTQYF. The CDR3 nucleotides read TGTGCCAGCAGCTGGGGACAGGGTGATACGCAGTATTTT. The chain joins TRBV5-6 to TRBJ2-3; 9 bases are shared with TRBD1. Looked up from germline, CDR1 is SGHDT and CDR2 is YYEEEE. Trimming removed 3 bases from V and 6 bases from J; junction bases left unmatched: 2. The CDR3 is made up of 13 amino acids. The full variable domain, its missing parts supplied by reference TRBV5-6 and TRBJ2-3, is DAGVTQSPTHLIKTRGQQVTLRCSPKSGHDTVSWYQQALGQGPQFIFQYYEEEERQRGNFPDRFSGHQFPNYSSELNVNALLLGDSALYLCASSWGQGDTQYFGPGTRLTVL.

This clonotype was seen only a few times. The rearrangement links TRBV5-1 to TRBJ2-1; D unresolved. Germline lookup yields CDR1 SGHRS and CDR2 YFSETQ. The V end lost 3 bases, the J end lost 0 bases, and 10 bases lay between the germline ends. CDR3 length equals 15 residues. The CDR3 spells CASSYGWGSYNEQFF. CDR3 in DNA: TGCGCCAGCAGCTACGGCTGGGGCTCCTACAATGAGCAGTTCTTC.

The V call is TRBV20-1, the J call TRBJ2-3; possibly TRBD1 for D (5 bases). V was cut by 2 bases and J by 6 bases, with 15 bases left in between. The CDR3 loop spans 14 amino acids. From germline, CDR1 is DFQATT and CDR2 SNEGSKA (reference sequence). The CDR3 DNA follows: TGCAGTGCTAGATCAATTGGGGCACAGGATACGCAGTATTTT. This sequence encodes CSARSIGAQDTQYF.

This clonotype was recorded at least ten times. This rearrangement joins TRBV4-3 to TRBJ1-1; 12 nucleotides align to TRBD1. This CDR3 spans 15 amino acids. Trimming removed 3 bases from V and 5 bases from J; junction bases left unmatched: 4. Germline CDR1 and CDR2: LGHNA and YSLEER. CDR3 nucleotides: TGCGCCAGCAGCCAGGGACAGGGGGCAAAGACTGAAGCTTTCTTT. The encoded protein is CASSQGQGAKTEAFF.

The table lists this clonotype with a few counts. The rearrangement links TRBV14 to TRBJ1-1, with a possible D match to TRBD1 (5 bases). The V end was cut by 1 base, the J end by 3 bases, with 15 bases between. CDR1 is SGHDN, CDR2 FVKESK, per germline. This CDR3 has 16 amino acids. The CDR3 reads CASSQVGGGPDTEAFF. The CDR3 coding sequence is TGTGCCAGCAGCCAAGTGGGCGGGGGTCCGGACACTGAAGCTTTCTTT.

On this clonotype itself: A much more abundant neighbour one base away suggests this may be a read error. The chain uses TRBV9 and TRBJ2-1; TRBD1 matches 7 bases. The J segment lost 0 bases and the V segment lost 1 base, leaving 16 bases of the junction unmatched. CDR1 SGDLS and CDR2 YYNGEE come from the germline V gene. The CDR3 runs 20 residues. The CDR3 DNA sequence: TGTGCCAGCAGCGTATCCCAAAGTGAAAAGGCAGGGGGCTCCTACAATGAGCAGTTCTTC. This translates into CASSVSQSEKAGGSYNEQFF.

This clonotype has just a few counts. The chain has TRBV9 and TRBJ2-1; the match to TRBD2 covers 10 bases. J lost 5 bases, V lost 6 bases, and 11 bases had no gene match. The CDR3 has 16 residues. CDR1 is SGDLS and CDR2 is YYNGEE in the germline V gene. CDR3 bases: TGTGCCAGCAACCCTTATCTAGCGGGAGCCCACAATGAGCAGTTCTTC. The encoded protein is CASNPYLAGAHNEQFF.